Listed here is a single T cell receptor beta chain. Antigen unknown. The CDR3 runs 14 residues. Germline V gene sequence: CDR1 GTSNPN, CDR2 SVGIG (reference sequence). This sample stems from a study of T cell repertoires in ileal Crohn's disease. At the level of the study: Surgery for a complication: stricturing in about 61%, penetrating in approximately 39%. Findings and limits, study-wide: Compared with CD4 T cells, sorted CD8 cells carried more expanded clones.

The data were produced by immunoSEQ multiplex PCR, yet TCRdb's version contains in-frame clones alone and is incomplete. Here the sample spans roughly 4,500 clones, less than 80% being singletons. The chain combines TRBV30 with TRBJ2-5, with 8 positions matching TRBD1. The tail of the sequence fits TRBJ2-7 better, so the J call may be wrong. This clonotype was sampled from an adult with Crohn's disease. Specimen: ileal tissue. Here the CDR3 reads CAWSVRQGYTEQYF. CDR3 in DNA: TGTGCCTGGAGTGTACGACAGGGGTATACCGAGCAGTACTTC.